Included here is one TCR beta chain sequence, with context. Its antigen is currently unknown. Trimming removed 2 bases at V and 0 bases at J, with 9 bases between. CDR3 length: 15 residues. CDR1 and CDR2 (germline): SGHDT, YYEEEE. Post-transplantation marrow specimens were derived from the posterior iliac crest or an alternative site. The data originate from a study of graft-versus-host responses after intestinal transplantation. Looking at the study overall: Every recipient underwent anti-thymocyte globulin induction, then tacrolimus and steroids for two to four years.

Study-wide results and caveats: Peak levels of circulating GvH clones tracked with early post-transplant HvG declines. Individuals who had graft-donor T cell macrochimerism had allografts that showed high graft-versus-host to host-versus-graft clonal ratios.

Clones were read by immunoSEQ multiplex PCR, and TCRdb kept only the in-frame ones, dropping some. The sample includes tens of thousands of clones, roughly 92% of them seen just once. The V gene is TRBV5-6, the J gene TRBJ1-3; no reliable D call. The source material was bone marrow, sampled 734 days after intestinal transplantation. The origin of this receptor is a human patient who received an intestinal transplant, so some T cells may come from the graft donor. Here the CDR3 reads CASSFLAASGNTIYF. CDR3 bases: TGTGCCAGCAGCTTTTTGGCGGCCTCTGGAAACACCATATATTTT. The full variable domain, with the rest looked up from reference TRBV5-6 and TRBJ1-3, is DAGVTQSPTHLIKTRGQQVTLRCSPKSGHDTVSWYQQALGQGPQFIFQYYEEEERQRGNFPDRFSGHQFPNYSSELNVNALLLGDSALYLCASSFLAASGNTIYFGEGSWLTVV.